One T cell receptor beta chain is described in this entry. This entry is derived from a study of blood T cells in healthy people across ages. Then a second PCR, running roughly 6 to 12 cycles, was carried out with a sample-barcoded 5' primer and a J-beta primer mix. At least 3 million CDR3-containing paired-end reads were obtained per sample. TCRdb reprocessed the 5' RACE reads with MiXCR, giving one entry per CDR3 protein. This table has roughly 1,800,000 distinct CDR3 sequences, 49% appearing once. This clonotype was obtained from a woman aged 40-49 years in good health. Source material: blood.

The CDR3 spells CATSRDPGPTNYGYTF. The CDR3 region has the DNA TGTGCCACCAGCAGAGACCCGGGACCGACGAACTATGGCTACACCTTC. The chain carries TRBV15 and TRBJ1-2, with D perhaps TRBD1 (5 bases). The length of the CDR3 is 16 residues. V lost 0 bases and J lost 2, with 13 bases in between. The V gene's germline CDR1 is LNHNV and CDR2 YYDKDF (reference sequence).